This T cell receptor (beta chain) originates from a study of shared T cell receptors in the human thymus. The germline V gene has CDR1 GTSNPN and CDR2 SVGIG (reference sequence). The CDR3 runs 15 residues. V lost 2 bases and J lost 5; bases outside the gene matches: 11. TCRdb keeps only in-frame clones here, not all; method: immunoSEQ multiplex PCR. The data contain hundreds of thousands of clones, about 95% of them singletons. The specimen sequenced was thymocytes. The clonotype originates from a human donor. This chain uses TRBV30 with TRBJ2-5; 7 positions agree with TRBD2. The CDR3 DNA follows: TGTGCCTGGAGTTCAGCGGGGCTAATGGAGGAGACCCAGTACTTC. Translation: CAWSSAGLMEETQYF.